The TCR beta chain under discussion was sequenced for a study of hypomethylating agent response in myelodysplastic syndrome. Overall study findings and caveats: Richness, rarefaction diversity and clonality did not change significantly after hypomethylating treatment. Non-responders showed more contracted clonotypes post-treatment, while responders showed more novel ones.

This CDR3 contains 15 residues. Germline lookup yields CDR1 SGHDT and CDR2 YYEEEE. J lost 0 bases, V lost 0 bases, and 2 bases had no gene match. Regarding this clone: Its antigen is undetermined.

Measured with immunoSEQ multiplex PCR; TCRdb has only the in-frame clones, and not every one. The sample holds several thousand clones; 82% are singletons and the top ten take roughly 24%. The sequencing here drew on bone marrow, taken before or after starting hypomethylating agent treatment for myelodysplastic syndrome (not recorded which). This receptor was obtained from a human donor with myelodysplastic syndrome. This sequence joins TRBV5-6 and TRBJ1-1; 7 nucleotides match TRBD1. CDR3 sequence reads: CASSLGGQMNTEAFF. CDR3 nucleotide sequence: TGTGCCAGCAGCTTGGGGGGACAGATGAACACTGAAGCTTTCTTT.